Following are 7 T cell receptor beta chains from one sample sequenced in a study of blood T cell repertoires in COVID-19. TCRdb keeps only in-frame clones here, not all; method: immunoSEQ multiplex PCR. The table lists tens of thousands of clones, just over 85% of them singletons. Sequenced material: peripheral blood. The receptors here all came from a middle-aged man with active COVID-19.

CDR3 in amino acids: CASSGTSGGLREQFF. CDR3 nucleotides: TGTGCCAGCAGTGGGACTAGCGGGGGGCTCAGGGAGCAGTTCTTC. The rearrangement uses TRBV27 and TRBJ2-1; 15 bases fit TRBD2. Germline trimming cut 5 bases from V and 10 bases from J; bases unmatched to any gene: 6. The germline V gene encodes CDR1 MNHEY and CDR2 SMNVEV (reference sequence). CDR3 length: 15 residues.

The chain links TRBV27 to TRBJ2-5, with 13 bases lining up with TRBD2. The CDR3 covers 18 residues. Germline V gives CDR1 MNHEY, CDR2 SMNVEV (reference sequence). V lost 3 bases and J lost 4; bases outside the gene matches: 11. The CDR3 region is CASSFPRRLAGGTETQYF. The CDR3 DNA reads TGTGCCAGCAGTTTCCCCCGCCGACTAGCGGGGGGCACAGAGACCCAGTACTTC.

V and J are TRBV10-1 and TRBJ1-1; D gene unclear. Looked up from germline, CDR1 is WNHNN and CDR2 is SYGVQD (reference sequence). Trimming took 5 bases from V and 0 from J, leaving 19 bases between them. There are 17 residues in the CDR3. CDR3 sequence: CASSPGGELRMNTEAFF. CDR3 bases: TGCGCCAGCAGTCCCGGCGGCGAGTTGCGGATGAACACTGAAGCTTTCTTT.

Written as DNA, the CDR3 is TGCAGCGTTGAAGACCTCGAGGGAAGGACTGAAGCTTTCTTT. Its translation is CSVEDLEGRTEAFF. This chain uses TRBV29-1 with TRBJ1-1; D is uncertain. This CDR3 has 14 amino acids. CDR1 and CDR2 (germline): SQVTM, ANQGSEA. V was pared by 0 bases and J by 5 bases, with 13 bases between.

This chain joins TRBV7-8 and TRBJ1-3, with D tentatively TRBD1 (5 bases). Germline loops: CDR1 SGHVS, CDR2 FQNEAQ. Between the trimmed V and J ends, which lost 1 base and 0 bases, there was a span of 19 bases. The CDR3 sequence is 19 residues long. DNA of the CDR3: TGTGCCAGCAGCTTAGGATCTCACAGGCAGTTACGCTCTGGAAACACCATATATTTT. The encoded protein is CASSLGSHRQLRSGNTIYF.

The rearrangement joins TRBV5-6 to TRBJ2-2; D is unclear. CDR1 SGHDT and CDR2 YYEEEE come from the germline V gene. Trimming stripped 6 bases from V and 8 bases from J, with 11 bases between. The CDR3 spans 12 residues. The CDR3 region is CASTFLRGELFF. The CDR3 region has the DNA TGTGCCAGCACCTTCCTTAGAGGGGAGCTGTTTTTT.

The chain recombines TRBV6-6 with TRBJ2-1, with TRBD2 matching 11 bases. Germline CDR1 is MNHNY and CDR2 is SVGAGI (reference sequence). The CDR3 has 16 amino acids. Trimming took 4 bases from V and 4 from J; bases not matched to a gene: 6. CDR3 amino acids: CASSLAGGYEYNEQFF. The CDR3 DNA is TGTGCCAGCAGTTTAGCGGGGGGGTATGAATACAATGAGCAGTTCTTC.